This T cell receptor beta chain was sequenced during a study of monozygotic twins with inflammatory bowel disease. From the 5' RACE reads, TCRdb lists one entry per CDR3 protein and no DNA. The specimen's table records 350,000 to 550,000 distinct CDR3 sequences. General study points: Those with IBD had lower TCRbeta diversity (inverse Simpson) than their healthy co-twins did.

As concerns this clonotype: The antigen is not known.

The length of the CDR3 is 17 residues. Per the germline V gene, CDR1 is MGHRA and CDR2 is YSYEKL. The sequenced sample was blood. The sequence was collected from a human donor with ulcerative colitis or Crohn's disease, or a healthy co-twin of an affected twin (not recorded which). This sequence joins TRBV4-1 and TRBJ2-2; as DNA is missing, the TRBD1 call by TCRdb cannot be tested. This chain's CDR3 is CASSHLTGGKNTGELFF.